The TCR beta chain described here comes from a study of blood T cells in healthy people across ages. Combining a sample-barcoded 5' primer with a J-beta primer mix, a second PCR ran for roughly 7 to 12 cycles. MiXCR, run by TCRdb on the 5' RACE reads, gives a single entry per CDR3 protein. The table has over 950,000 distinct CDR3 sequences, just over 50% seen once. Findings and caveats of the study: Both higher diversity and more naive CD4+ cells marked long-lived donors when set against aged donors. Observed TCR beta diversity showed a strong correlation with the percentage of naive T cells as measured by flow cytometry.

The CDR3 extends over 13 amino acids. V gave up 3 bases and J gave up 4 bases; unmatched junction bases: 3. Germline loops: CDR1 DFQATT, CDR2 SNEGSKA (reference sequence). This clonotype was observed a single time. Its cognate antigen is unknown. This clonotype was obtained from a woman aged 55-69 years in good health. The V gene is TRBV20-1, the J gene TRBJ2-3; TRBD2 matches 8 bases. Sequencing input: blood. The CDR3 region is CSASTGGADTQYF. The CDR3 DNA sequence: TGCAGTGCTAGCACGGGAGGGGCAGATACGCAGTATTTT.